What follows are 15 T cell receptor beta chains derived from one specimen sequenced in a study of tumor-infiltrating lymphocytes in primary liver carcinoma. Reverse transcription of 500 to 650 ng total RNA with a constant-region primer produced TCR beta cDNA. Three nested multiplex PCR rounds of slightly modified ARM-PCR generated TCR beta libraries. TRBV1-TRBV30 forward primers paired with a C-beta reverse primer drove the first two PCR rounds, roughly 10 cycles each. TCRdb called the multiplex PCR reads again in MiXCR, with one record for every CDR3 protein. The sample consists of roughly 55,000 distinct CDR3 sequences, about three quarters of them appearing once. Co-extracted RNA and DNA came from 20-30 mg of unsorted bulk tissue. The sequenced sample consisted of liver tumor tissue from sampling region 2. Documented subset: tumor region T2, inferior pole. The receptors shown here come from a man between 35 and 55 years old with primary liver carcinoma and hepatitis B virus infection.

Concerning this clonotype itself: A read error may account for a junction end that differs from germline. The genes are TRBV29-1 and TRBJ2-7; D is ambiguous. The germline V gene has CDR1 SQVTM and CDR2 ANQGSEA. This CDR3 is 14 amino acids long. CDR3 region: CSIEDSSPSYEQYF. The CDR3, as DNA: TGCAGCATTGAAGACTCCTCTCCCTCATACGAGCAGTACTTC.

The rearrangement joins TRBV30 to TRBJ2-1; no reliable D call. Between the trimmed V and J ends, which lost 4 bases and 3 bases, there was a span of 4 bases. The length of the CDR3 is 11 residues. CDR1 is GTSNPN, CDR2 SVGIG, per germline (reference sequence). CDR3 residues: CAWNHYNEQFF. The CDR3, as DNA: TGTGCCTGGAATCACTACAATGAGCAGTTCTTC. Variable domain in full (rest from reference TRBV30 and TRBJ2-1): SQTIHQWPATLVQPVGSPLSLECTVEGTSNPNLYWYRQAAGRGLQLLFYSVGIGQISSEVPQNLSASRPQDRQFILSSKKLLLSDSGFYLCAWNHYNEQFFGPGTRLTVL.

This clonotype was picked up many times. The chain recombines TRBV29-1 with TRBJ2-7; no reliable D call. V shed 4 bases and J shed 1 base, with 8 bases lying between them. Germline V lookup: CDR1 SQVTM, CDR2 ANQGSEA. The length of the CDR3 is 12 residues. As DNA, the CDR3 is TGCAGCGTTGGTCTCTATTCCTACGAGCAGTACTTC. The encoded protein is CSVGLYSYEQYF.

CDR3 in DNA: TGTGCCAGCAGCTTGGAAATGGATCAGTATTTT. It specifies CASSLEMDQYF. The V call is TRBV11-2, the J call TRBJ2-3; no clear D. Germline CDR1 is SGHAT and CDR2 is FQNNGV. V was trimmed by 3 bases and J by 12 bases, leaving 10 bases between them. The CDR3 runs to 11 residues.

About this clonotype itself: A read error may be the cause here, since a much bigger clone is one base away. This chain joins TRBV11-2 and TRBJ2-3; a weak D match, TRBD2 (6 bases). The germline V gene has CDR1 SGHAT and CDR2 FQNNGV. This CDR3 is 14 amino acids long. V lost 11 bases and J 7 bases, leaving 22 bases between the germline ends. The CDR3 sequence is CAGGAREPAYTQYF. CDR3 DNA sequence: TGTGCCGGAGGGGCACGGGAGCCCGCATATACGCAGTATTTT.

With regard to this clonotype: A much larger clone lies one base from this, so it may be a read error. V and J are TRBV10-1 and TRBJ2-7, with TRBD2 matching over 10 bases. Germline V CDR1 and CDR2: WNHNN, SYGVQD (reference sequence). V lost 5 bases to trimming and J lost 2 bases; unmatched junction nucleotides: 9. CDR3 size: 16 residues. The CDR3 region has the DNA TGCGCCAGCAGTCCTCAACCAGCGGGAGGGCCCTACGAGCAGTACTTC. This gives the protein CASSPQPAGGPYEQYF.

This clonotype occurred once. This chain connects TRBV11-2 to TRBJ2-1, with a tentative D call TRBD2 (6 bases). CDR1 is SGHAT and CDR2 is FQNNGV in the germline V gene. V gave up 2 bases and J gave up 16 bases, with 24 bases separating them. The CDR3 runs 15 residues. Here the CDR3 DNA reads TGTGCCAGCAGCTTAAGTTCGGGAGTGGACTGGGAGTTCTTCTTC. It codes for CASSLSSGVDWEFFF.

J is TRBJ2-5 and V is TRBV11-2; a possible D gene is TRBD2 (5 bases). V lost 5 bases, J lost 7 bases, and 20 bases lay in between. The CDR3 consists of 15 residues. Per germline, CDR1 SGHAT and CDR2 FQNNGV. CDR3 coding DNA: TGTGCCAGCAGCCGTTGGACTGGTCCCGCGGTGACCCAGTACTTC. It translates to CASSRWTGPAVTQYF.

A note on this clonotype: A junction end diverges from the germline sequence, so it may reflect a read error. The rearrangement uses TRBV6-5 and TRBJ1-2; maybe TRBD1 (5 bases). The CDR3 is 15 amino acids. Germline loops: CDR1 MNHEY, CDR2 SVGAGI. The CDR3 here is CASSSGHAAWSGYTF. The CDR3 DNA reads as TGTGCCAGTAGTTCCGGACATGCTGCGTGGTCTGGCTACACCTTC.

Of note for this clonotype: The junction does not match germline at one end; this may be a read error. V usage is TRBV29-1 and J usage is TRBJ2-1, with 11 nucleotides matching TRBD2. CDR1 is SQVTM, CDR2 ANQGSEA, per germline. CDR3 length equals 16 residues. CDR3 DNA: TGTAGCGTTGAATGGGGGGCGTCTAGCGGGAGGATTGAGCAGTTCTTC. Translated, it gives CSVEWGASSGRIEQFF.

This clonotype was seen only once. A much larger clone differs from this one at a single base, so this may be a read error. J is TRBJ1-2 and V is TRBV25-1; 7 nucleotides align to TRBD1. Germline CDR1 and CDR2: MGHDK and SYGVNS. Trimming removed 6 bases from V and 5 bases from J; junction bases left unmatched: 9. CDR3 length: 14 residues. This chain's CDR3 is CASSPGQRTYGYTF. The DNA for the CDR3 is TGTGCCAGCAGCCCGGGACAGAGGACTTATGGCTACACCTTC.

This clonotype was observed a handful of times. This rearrangement joins TRBV29-1 to TRBJ2-3; 10 nucleotides agree with TRBD1. The CDR3 covers 15 residues. With V trimmed by 3 bases and J by 3 bases, 6 bases remained unmatched. Germline V CDR1 and CDR2: SQVTM, ANQGSEA. In DNA form, the CDR3 reads TGCAGCGTTGAGTTGCGGGACAGGGGAACAGATACGCAGTATTTT. Encoded protein: CSVELRDRGTDTQYF.

The V call is TRBV6-5, the J call TRBJ2-1, with 9 bases matching TRBD2. Germline V gene sequence: CDR1 MNHEY, CDR2 SVGAGI. The CDR3 is 13 residues long. V gave up 6 bases and J gave up 4 bases; unmatched junction bases: 1. The CDR3, as DNA: TGTGCCAGCAGGACTAGCGGATACAATGAGCAGTTCTTC. This gives the protein CASRTSGYNEQFF.

About this clonotype: This may stem from a read error, because a much larger clone lies one nucleotide away. The chain has TRBV28 and TRBJ1-1, with D maybe TRBD1 (5 bases). Germline V gene sequence: CDR1 MDHEN, CDR2 SYDVKM. The CDR3 loop spans 16 amino acids. V was trimmed by 3 bases and J by 6 bases, leaving 20 bases between them. Here the CDR3 reads CASSFSGTGIGSEAFF. Written as DNA, the CDR3 is TGTGCCAGCAGTTTCTCAGGGACCGGAATCGGGTCTGAAGCTTTCTTT.

The rearrangement links TRBV6-5 to TRBJ2-7; TRBD1 matches at 7 bases. Germline loops: CDR1 MNHEY, CDR2 SVGAGI. The CDR3 is made up of 14 amino acids. The trim removed 5 bases at V and 2 bases at J, leaving 6 bases unmatched. CDR3 bases: TGTGCCAGCAGTAAGACAGGGTGGGCCTACGAGCAGTACTTC. This sequence encodes CASSKTGWAYEQYF.